One and the same sample provided the 24 T cell receptor beta chains below, sequenced in a study of blood T cell repertoires in COVID-19. Measured with immunoSEQ multiplex PCR; TCRdb has only the in-frame clones, and not every one. The repertoire has 210,000 or so clones, 80% to 90% of them found once; the top ten carry around 19%. Input material: peripheral blood. These receptors all stem from a human donor in a cohort sampled during active COVID-19.

This chain joins TRBV7-9 and TRBJ1-2; D call uncertain. The V end was cut by 5 bases, the J end by 6 bases, with 13 bases between. This CDR3 contains 13 residues. From germline, CDR1 is SEHNR and CDR2 FQNEAQ (reference sequence). The CDR3 coding sequence is TGTGCCAGCAGCGGCCCCCTGAGGGATGGCTACACCTTC. Amino acid sequence: CASSGPLRDGYTF.

The rearrangement joins TRBV6-5 to TRBJ1-4; 7 nucleotides match TRBD1. The CDR3 has 13 amino acids. Per the germline V gene, CDR1 is MNHEY and CDR2 is SVGAGI. The junction had 6 bases not matched to a gene; V was cut back by 6 bases and J by 8 bases. The CDR3 sequence is CASRTTGREKLFF. The CDR3 nucleotides read TGTGCCAGCAGGACGACAGGGAGGGAAAAACTGTTTTTT.

The chain carries TRBV28 and TRBJ1-1; TRBD1 might be the D (6 bases). V lost 5 bases to trimming and J lost 5 bases, with 18 bases between them. The CDR3 spans 15 residues. CDR1 is MDHEN and CDR2 is SYDVKM in the germline V gene. The CDR3 DNA follows: TGTGCCAGCAGTCCCAGAGGAGGGGGGGTGACTGAAGCTTTCTTT. Its translation is CASSPRGGGVTEAFF.

The V gene is TRBV20-1, the J gene TRBJ2-1; D may be TRBD1 (5 bases). The germline V and J ends were trimmed by 3 bases and 8 bases, with 20 bases remaining between them. Germline V gene lookup returns CDR1 DFQATT and CDR2 SNEGSKA (reference sequence). There are 15 residues in the CDR3. CDR3 coding DNA: TGCAGTGCTAGTTCCGCGGCAAGGGGAATCGATGAGCAGTTCTTC. This translates into CSASSAARGIDEQFF.

V and J are TRBV7-9 and TRBJ2-7; D not resolved. Per the germline V gene, CDR1 is SEHNR and CDR2 is FQNEAQ (reference sequence). CDR3 size: 12 residues. V was trimmed by 3 bases and J by 6 bases, leaving 9 bases between them. The CDR3 reads CASSFGGREQYF. DNA for the CDR3: TGTGCCAGCAGCTTCGGTGGGCGCGAGCAGTACTTC.

The chain carries TRBV6-5 and TRBJ1-2; the D gene is possibly TRBD1 (6 bases). The germline V gene has CDR1 MNHEY and CDR2 SVGAGI. Trimming shortened V by 4 bases and J by 5 bases, and 8 bases separated the two germline ends. There are 12 residues in the CDR3. The CDR3 region is CASSSTGYGYTF. The CDR3 DNA reads as TGTGCCAGCAGTTCAACAGGGTATGGCTACACCTTC.

The gene calls are TRBV7-2 and TRBJ1-6; D remains ambiguous. There are 13 residues in the CDR3. Trimming stripped 4 bases from V and 12 bases from J, with 13 bases between. Germline V gene lookup returns CDR1 SGHTA and CDR2 FQGNSA. CDR3 protein: CASSSPDRGPLHF. The CDR3 DNA reads as TGTGCCAGCAGCTCCCCCGATCGGGGACCCCTCCACTTT.

This chain joins TRBV27 and TRBJ2-7, with 12 bases lining up with TRBD2. V was pared by 7 bases and J by 5 bases, with 12 bases of the junction left unmatched. In germline, CDR1 is MNHEY, CDR2 SMNVEV (reference sequence). The CDR3 runs to 16 residues. The CDR3 region is CASTPWSSGRVNEQYF. The CDR3 DNA reads TGTGCCAGCACCCCCTGGTCTAGCGGGAGGGTAAACGAGCAGTACTTC.

Only one count was recorded for this clone. The chain carries TRBV20-1 and TRBJ1-1; no reliable D call. From germline, CDR1 is DFQATT and CDR2 SNEGSKA (reference sequence). Trimming removed 3 bases from V and 12 bases from J, with 14 bases in between. This CDR3 region has 11 residues. The CDR3 is CSARSGFMTFF. The CDR3 region has the DNA TGCAGTGCTAGGTCGGGGTTTATGACTTTCTTT.

For this clone: Other DNA sequences of this sample code for an identical CDR3. V and J are TRBV5-1 and TRBJ2-5; 11 bases match TRBD2. The J segment lost 4 bases and the V segment lost 0 bases, leaving 2 bases of the junction unmatched. In germline, CDR1 is SGHRS, CDR2 YFSETQ. CDR3 length equals 15 residues. Here the CDR3 reads CASSLGLAGGETQYF. Here the CDR3 DNA reads TGCGCCAGCAGCTTGGGTCTAGCGGGGGGAGAGACCCAGTACTTC.

The sample holds one count of this clone. The rearrangement joins TRBV14 to TRBJ1-6, with 9 bases identical to TRBD1. Germline values: CDR1 SGHDN, CDR2 FVKESK. With V trimmed by 0 bases and J by 4 bases, 7 bases remained unmatched. The CDR3 consists of 18 residues. CDR3 loop: CASSQDPGQGPYNSPLHF. CDR3 DNA: TGTGCCAGCAGCCAAGATCCGGGACAGGGCCCTTATAATTCACCCCTCCACTTT.

This clone was counted a few times. Different DNA sequences within this sample yield the same CDR3. The gene calls are TRBV10-2 and TRBJ2-5, with a possible D match to TRBD2 (6 bases). The CDR3 length is 13 residues. Trimming removed 8 bases at V and 4 bases at J, with 14 bases between. Germline V gene lookup returns CDR1 WSHSY and CDR2 SAAADI. The chain's CDR3 is CASRRGVGETQYF. The CDR3 coding sequence is TGCGCCAGCCGACGCGGGGTGGGAGAGACCCAGTACTTC.

This sequence joins TRBV19 and TRBJ1-1; no definite D call. Looked up from germline, CDR1 is LNHDA and CDR2 is SQIVND (reference sequence). V was shortened by 6 bases and J by 1 base, with 9 bases between the two germline ends. CDR3 length: 13 residues. CDR3 bases: TGTGCCAGTAGGTACAGCACGAACACTGAAGCTTTCTTT. Amino acid sequence: CASRYSTNTEAFF.

This chain's CDR3 is CASSQLTRSSGNTIYF. DNA for the CDR3: TGTGCCAGCAGCCAACTCACTCGAAGCTCTGGAAACACCATATATTTT. The rearrangement uses TRBV3-1 (or the pseudogene TRBV3-2) and TRBJ1-3; D not certain. The CDR3 sequence is 16 residues long. CDR1 is LGHDT and CDR2 is YNNKEL in the germline V gene (reference sequence). Deletions cut 2 bases from V and 0 bases from J, with 11 bases between.

The chain combines TRBV9 with TRBJ1-6; the D is unclear. CDR1 SGDLS and CDR2 YYNGEE come from the germline V gene. The CDR3 consists of 15 residues. Trimming stripped 0 bases from V and 14 bases from J, with 18 bases between. CDR3 bases: TGTGCCAGCAGCGTAGTTGGGAACAGCCCCGGGGCCCTCCACTTT. This sequence encodes CASSVVGNSPGALHF.

This chain links TRBV7-2 with TRBJ2-5; D might be TRBD2 (6 bases). The germline V and J ends were trimmed by 1 base and 5 bases, with 11 bases remaining between them. The CDR3 is made up of 14 amino acids. Germline values: CDR1 SGHTA, CDR2 FQGNSA. CDR3 protein: CASSLGGGVETQYF. For the CDR3, the DNA is TGTGCCAGCAGCTTAGGAGGAGGGGTGGAGACCCAGTACTTC.

The gene calls are TRBV5-1 and TRBJ1-2, with D perhaps matching TRBD1 (5 bases). The CDR3 is made up of 15 amino acids. V lost 2 bases to trimming and J lost 4 bases, with 15 bases between them. Germline V gene data show CDR1 as SGHRS and CDR2 as YFSETQ. DNA for the CDR3: TGCGCCAGCAGCTTCGGGGGGTCAAGCGGCTATGGCTACACCTTC. Its protein product is CASSFGGSSGYGYTF. Together with reference TRBV5-1 and TRBJ1-2, the CDR3 gives the full variable domain: KAGVTQTPRYLIKTRGQQVTLSCSPISGHRSVSWYQQTPGQGLQFLFEYFSETQRNKGNFPGRFSGRQFSNSRSEMNVSTLELGDSALYLCASSFGGSSGYGYTFGSGTRLTVV.

This chain links TRBV18 with TRBJ2-5; the D is unclear. The germline V gene encodes CDR1 KGHSH and CDR2 LQKENI. The CDR3 length is 14 residues. V lost 4 bases and J 2 bases, leaving 11 bases between the germline ends. DNA for the CDR3: TGTGCCAGCTCACTGGTTGCGTTGCAAGAGACCCAGTACTTC. Translated, it gives CASSLVALQETQYF. Variable domain in full (rest from reference TRBV18 and TRBJ2-5): NAGVMQNPRHLVRRRGQEARLRCSPMKGHSHVYWYRQLPEEGLKFMVYLQKENIIDESGMPKERFSAEFPKEGPSILRIQQVVRGDSAAYFCASSLVALQETQYFGPGTRLLVL.

The chain has TRBV7-2 and TRBJ2-7, with 11 bases identical to TRBD2. Germline lookup yields CDR1 SGHTA and CDR2 FQGNSA. This CDR3 contains 16 residues. V gave up 2 bases and J gave up 1 base; unmatched junction bases: 4. The CDR3 bases are TGTGCCAGCAGCTTACAACTAGCGGGAGCTTCCTACGAGCAGTACTTC. It codes for CASSLQLAGASYEQYF.

The CDR3 sequence is CASSLSVVNRGYEQFF. The CDR3 DNA follows: TGTGCCAGTAGCCTATCAGTTGTCAATAGGGGCTATGAGCAGTTCTTC. This chain uses TRBV19 with TRBJ2-1; a possible D gene is TRBD1 (5 bases). CDR3 length: 16 residues. Germline lookup yields CDR1 LNHDA and CDR2 SQIVND (reference sequence). V was cut by 6 bases and J by 8 bases, with 23 bases left in between. Full variable domain (rest looked up from reference TRBV19 and TRBJ2-1): DGGITQSPKYLFRKEGQNVTLSCEQNLNHDAMYWYRQDPGQGLRLIYYSQIVNDFQKGDIAEGYSVSREKKESFPLTVTSAQKNPTAFYLCASSLSVVNRGYEQFFGPGTRLTVL.

At least ten counts were recorded for this clone. V and J are TRBV2 and TRBJ2-3; D unclear. CDR1 is SNHLY and CDR2 is FYNNEI in the germline V gene. Trimming took 7 bases from V and 0 from J, leaving 17 bases between them. CDR3 size: 16 residues. The CDR3 loop is CASTYEPERSTDTQYF. CDR3 coding DNA: TGTGCCAGCACGTATGAGCCCGAAAGAAGCACAGATACGCAGTATTTT.

This clone appeared a few times. The CDR3 loop is CASSLGGRWRNTEAFF. The CDR3 DNA reads TGTGCCAGCAGCTTAGGGGGCAGGTGGAGAAACACTGAAGCTTTCTTT. The chain employs TRBV7-9 and TRBJ1-1; the D gene is possibly TRBD1 (5 bases). CDR3 length: 16 amino acids. Germline V gene data show CDR1 as SEHNR and CDR2 as FQNEAQ (reference sequence). The ends were cut back, 1 base at V and 2 bases at J, with 14 bases in the middle.

J is TRBJ1-1 and V is TRBV3-1 (or the pseudogene TRBV3-2); no clear D gene. This CDR3 comprises 12 residues. Germline V gene data show CDR1 as LGHDT and CDR2 as YNNKEL (reference sequence). Trimming stripped 4 bases from V and 4 bases from J, with 7 bases between. The CDR3 DNA reads TGTGCCAGCAGCCTATCCAGCACTGAAGCTTTCTTT. Translating it yields CASSLSSTEAFF.

The chain recombines TRBV2 with TRBJ2-1; 7 bases fit TRBD1. With 3 bases clipped from V and 6 bases from J, the junction kept 5 bases outside the gene matches. This CDR3 comprises 14 residues. Germline CDR1 reads SNHLY; CDR2 reads FYNNEI. The CDR3 spells CASSERQGPNEQFF. The CDR3 nucleotides read TGTGCCAGCAGTGAGAGACAGGGTCCCAATGAGCAGTTCTTC.